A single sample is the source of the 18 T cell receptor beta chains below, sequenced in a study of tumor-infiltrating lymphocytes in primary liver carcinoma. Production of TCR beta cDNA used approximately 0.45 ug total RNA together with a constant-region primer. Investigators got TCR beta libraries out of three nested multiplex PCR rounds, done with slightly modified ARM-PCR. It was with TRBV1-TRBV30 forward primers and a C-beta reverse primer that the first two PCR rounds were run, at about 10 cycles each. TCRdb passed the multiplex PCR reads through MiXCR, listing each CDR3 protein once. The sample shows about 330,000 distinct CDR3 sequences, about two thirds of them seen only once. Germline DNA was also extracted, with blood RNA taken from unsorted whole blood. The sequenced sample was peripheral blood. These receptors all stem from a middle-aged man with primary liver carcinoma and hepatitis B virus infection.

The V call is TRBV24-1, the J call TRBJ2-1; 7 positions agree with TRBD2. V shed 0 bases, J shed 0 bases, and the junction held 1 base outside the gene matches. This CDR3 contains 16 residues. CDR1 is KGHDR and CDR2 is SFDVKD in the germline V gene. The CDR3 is CATSDLSSGSYNEQFF. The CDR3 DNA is TGTGCCACCAGTGATTTGTCTAGCGGCTCCTACAATGAGCAGTTCTTC.

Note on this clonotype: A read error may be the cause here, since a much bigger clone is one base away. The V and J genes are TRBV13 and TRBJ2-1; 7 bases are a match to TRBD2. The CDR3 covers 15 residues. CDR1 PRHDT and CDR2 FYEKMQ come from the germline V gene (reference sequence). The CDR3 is CASSTRDYPLDEQSF. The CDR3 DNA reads TGTGCCAGCAGCACCCGGGACTACCCTTTGGATGAGCAGTCCTTC.

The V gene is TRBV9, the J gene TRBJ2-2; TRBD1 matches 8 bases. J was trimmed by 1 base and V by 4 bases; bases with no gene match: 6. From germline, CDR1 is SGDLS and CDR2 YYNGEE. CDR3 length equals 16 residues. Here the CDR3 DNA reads TGTGCCAGCAGCTTCCTGGGACAGGTGAACACCGGGGAGCTGTTTTTT. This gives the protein CASSFLGQVNTGELFF.

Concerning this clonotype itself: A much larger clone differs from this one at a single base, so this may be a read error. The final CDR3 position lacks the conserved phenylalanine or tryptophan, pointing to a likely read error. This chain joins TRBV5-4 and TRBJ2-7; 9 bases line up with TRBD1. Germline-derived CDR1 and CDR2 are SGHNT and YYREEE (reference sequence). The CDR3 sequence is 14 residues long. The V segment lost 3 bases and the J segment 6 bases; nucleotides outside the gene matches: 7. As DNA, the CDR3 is TGTGCCAGCAGCTGGGACAGGGTTAAGGGCGAGCAGTACTCC. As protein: CASSWDRVKGEQYS.

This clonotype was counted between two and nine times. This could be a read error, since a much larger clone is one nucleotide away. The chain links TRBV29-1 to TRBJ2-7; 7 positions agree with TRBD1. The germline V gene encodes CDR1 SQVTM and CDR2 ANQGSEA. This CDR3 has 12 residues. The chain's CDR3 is CSVERDSYDQYF. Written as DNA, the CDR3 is TGCAGCGTTGAACGGGACAGCTACGATCAGTACTTC.

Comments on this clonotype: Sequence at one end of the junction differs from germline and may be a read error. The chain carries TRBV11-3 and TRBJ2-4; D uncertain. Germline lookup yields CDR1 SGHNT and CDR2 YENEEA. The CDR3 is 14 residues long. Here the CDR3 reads CASSLYSGENIKYF. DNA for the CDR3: TGTGCAAGCAGCTTATATAGTGGCGAAAACATTAAGTACTTC.

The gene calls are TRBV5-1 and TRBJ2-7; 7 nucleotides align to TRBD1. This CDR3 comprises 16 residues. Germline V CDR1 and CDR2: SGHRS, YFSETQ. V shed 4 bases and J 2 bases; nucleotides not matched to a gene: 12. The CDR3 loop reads CASSLTYRDSTYEQYF. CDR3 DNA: TGCGCCAGCAGCCTGACATACCGGGACAGTACCTACGAGCAGTACTTC.

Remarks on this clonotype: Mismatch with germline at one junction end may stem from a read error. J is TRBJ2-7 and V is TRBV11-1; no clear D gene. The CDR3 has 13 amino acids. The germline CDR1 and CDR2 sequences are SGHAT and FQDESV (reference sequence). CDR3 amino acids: CASSLAPEPAKCF. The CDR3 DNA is TGTGCCAGCAGCTTAGCACCGGAACCCGCAAAGTGCTTC.

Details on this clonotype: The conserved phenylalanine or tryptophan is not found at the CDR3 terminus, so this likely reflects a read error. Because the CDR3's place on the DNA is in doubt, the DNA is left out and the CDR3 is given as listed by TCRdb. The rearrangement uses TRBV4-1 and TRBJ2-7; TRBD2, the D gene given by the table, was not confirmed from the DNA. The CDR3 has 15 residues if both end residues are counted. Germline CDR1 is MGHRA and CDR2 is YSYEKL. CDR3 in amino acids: CASCQDEGGNYERYL.

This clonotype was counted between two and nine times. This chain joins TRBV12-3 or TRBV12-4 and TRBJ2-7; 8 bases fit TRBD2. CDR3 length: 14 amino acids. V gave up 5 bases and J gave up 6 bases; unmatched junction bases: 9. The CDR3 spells CASSRGTSPSEQYF. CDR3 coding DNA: TGTGCCAGCAGTCGAGGGACTAGTCCCTCCGAGCAGTACTTC.

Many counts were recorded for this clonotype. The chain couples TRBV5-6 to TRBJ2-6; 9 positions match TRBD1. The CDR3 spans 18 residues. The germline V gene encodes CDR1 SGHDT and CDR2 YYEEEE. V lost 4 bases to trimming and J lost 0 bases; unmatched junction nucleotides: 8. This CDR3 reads CASSPDGTGYSGANVLTF. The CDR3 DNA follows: TGTGCCAGCAGCCCGGACGGGACAGGGTACTCTGGGGCCAACGTCCTGACTTTC.

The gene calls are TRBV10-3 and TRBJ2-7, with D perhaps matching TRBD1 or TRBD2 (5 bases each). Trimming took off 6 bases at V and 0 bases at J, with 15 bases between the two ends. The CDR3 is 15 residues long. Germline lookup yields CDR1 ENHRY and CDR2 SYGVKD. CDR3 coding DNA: TGTGCCATCAGCCACAGGCCGACTAACTCCTACGAGCAGTACTTC. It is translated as CAISHRPTNSYEQYF.

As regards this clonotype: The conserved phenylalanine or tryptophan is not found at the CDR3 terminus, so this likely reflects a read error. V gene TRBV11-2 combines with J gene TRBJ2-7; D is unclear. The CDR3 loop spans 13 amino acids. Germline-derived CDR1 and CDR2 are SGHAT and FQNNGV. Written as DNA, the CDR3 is TGTGCCAACAGCCTCCCCTTTTCCTACGAGCAGTACTTA. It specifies CANSLPFSYEQYL.

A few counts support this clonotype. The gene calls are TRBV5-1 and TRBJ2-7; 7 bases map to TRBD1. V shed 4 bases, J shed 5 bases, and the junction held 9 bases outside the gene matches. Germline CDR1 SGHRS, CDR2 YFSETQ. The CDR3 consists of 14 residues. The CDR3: CASSLGTAIDEQYF. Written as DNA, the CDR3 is TGCGCCAGCAGCCTTGGGACAGCTATCGACGAGCAGTACTTC.

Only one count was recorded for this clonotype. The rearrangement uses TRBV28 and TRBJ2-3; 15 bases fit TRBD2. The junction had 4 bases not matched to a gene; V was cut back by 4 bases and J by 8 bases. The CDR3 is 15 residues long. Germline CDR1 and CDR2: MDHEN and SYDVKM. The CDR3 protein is CASSSAGLAGGTQYF. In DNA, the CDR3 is TGTGCCAGCAGTTCGGCGGGACTAGCGGGGGGTACGCAGTATTTT.

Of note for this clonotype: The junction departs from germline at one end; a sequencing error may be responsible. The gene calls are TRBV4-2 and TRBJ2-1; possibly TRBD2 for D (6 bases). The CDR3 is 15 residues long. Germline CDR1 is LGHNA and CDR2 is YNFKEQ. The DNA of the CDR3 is TGTGTCAGCAGCCGGACCGGAGGACGGGGGAATGAGCAGTTCTTC. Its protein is CVSSRTGGRGNEQFF.

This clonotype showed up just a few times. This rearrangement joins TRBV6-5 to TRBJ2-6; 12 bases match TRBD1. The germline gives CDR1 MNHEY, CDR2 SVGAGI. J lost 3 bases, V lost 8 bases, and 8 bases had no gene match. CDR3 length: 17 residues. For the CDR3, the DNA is TGTGCCAGCGGTAAACGGGACAGGGGGCTTGGGGCCAACGTCCTGACTTTC. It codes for CASGKRDRGLGANVLTF.

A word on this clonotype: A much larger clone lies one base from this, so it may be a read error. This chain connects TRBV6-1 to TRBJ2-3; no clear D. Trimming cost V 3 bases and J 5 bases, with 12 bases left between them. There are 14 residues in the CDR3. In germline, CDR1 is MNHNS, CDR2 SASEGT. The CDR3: CASSEYDRVDTQYF. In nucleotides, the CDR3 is TGTGCCAGCAGTGAGTATGATCGGGTAGATACGCAGTATTTT.